These 4 T cell receptor beta chains share one sample of origin, sequenced in a study of blood T cell repertoires in COVID-19. Using immunoSEQ multiplex PCR, the repertoire was profiled, and TCRdb retains in-frame clones only, with some absent. The sample records over 150,000 clones, roughly 91% being singletons. Sequenced material: peripheral blood. These receptors all stem from a man aged 50 or older who had recovered from COVID-19.

This clone was seen a single time. The gene calls are TRBV4-3 and TRBJ2-7; no clear D. The CDR3 spans 15 residues. Trimming shortened V by 0 bases and J by 4 bases, and 13 bases separated the two germline ends. The germline CDR1 and CDR2 sequences are LGHNA and YSLEER. CDR3 residues: CASSQDWADGYEQYF. CDR3 coding DNA: TGCGCCAGCAGCCAAGACTGGGCCGATGGGTACGAGCAGTACTTC.

The rearrangement joins TRBV6-6 to TRBJ2-1; D gene uncertain. Germline CDR1 and CDR2: MNHNY and SVGAGI (reference sequence). There are 15 residues in the CDR3. The germline V and J ends were trimmed by 6 bases and 6 bases, with 18 bases remaining between them. CDR3 residues: CASSSRNVQINEQFF. In nucleotides, the CDR3 is TGTGCCAGCAGCTCTCGCAATGTACAAATCAATGAGCAGTTCTTC.

The gene calls are TRBV19 and TRBJ1-1; D not resolved. Per the germline V gene, CDR1 is LNHDA and CDR2 is SQIVND (reference sequence). Deletions cut 3 bases from V and 0 bases from J, with 11 bases between. The CDR3 sequence is 15 residues long. The CDR3: CASSISTAMNTEAFF. DNA for the CDR3: TGTGCCAGTAGTATTTCTACCGCAATGAACACTGAAGCTTTCTTT.

CDR3 residues: CASSSLTPSSGENGYTF. CDR3 DNA: TGTGCCAGCAGTTCCCTAACCCCTAGCTCAGGGGAGAATGGCTACACCTTC. The chain carries TRBV28 and TRBJ1-2; tentatively, D is TRBD1 (6 bases). Trimming left V 4 bases short and J 6 bases short, with 24 bases between. The CDR3 covers 17 residues. Germline V gene sequence: CDR1 MDHEN, CDR2 SYDVKM.